This TCR beta chain was identified in a study of neurological immune-mediated disorders. General observations from the study: Multiple sclerosis, the disease with the least TCR clonal expansion, fell below healthy controls, whereas HTLV-1-associated myelopathy showed the most. Private repertoires in all groups were suggested by the absence of shared CDR3 amino acid sequences among expanded clones across subjects.

In its sample, this clonotype was seen many times. What it binds is unknown. The CDR3 length is 17 residues. The V gene end was trimmed by 5 bases and the J gene end by 5 bases; junction bases not matched to a gene: 9. A 10-nucleotide random UMI tagged transcripts in template-switch 5'RACE cDNA synthesis. TCRdb recomputed calls from the 5' RACE reads with MiXCR, one row per CDR3 protein. This repertoire shows more than 15,000 distinct CDR3 sequences, 14% to 15% found once; its top ten account for approximately 14%. The sequenced sample was PBMCs. This receptor was identified in a man in his sixties with HTLV-1-associated myelopathy (HAM/TSP). V and J are TRBV12-3 or TRBV12-4 and TRBJ2-2; TRBD2 matches 12 bases. The CDR3 reads CASSTSGGLLVTGELFF. The CDR3 nucleotides read TGTGCCAGCAGTACTAGCGGGGGGCTTCTGGTGACCGGGGAGCTGTTTTTT.